This passage covers 25 T cell receptor beta chains from one sample sequenced in a study of blood T cell repertoires in COVID-19. Assay: immunoSEQ multiplex PCR; the TCRdb copy retains only in-frame clones and omits some. The sample records approximately 300,000 clones, 85% to 90% being singletons. The sequencing sample was made of PBMCs or T cells enriched from blood (not recorded which). These receptors were obtained from a woman aged 18 to 35 who had recovered from COVID-19.

This chain joins TRBV9 and TRBJ1-3; D is uncertain. V shed 8 bases and J shed 0 bases, with 9 bases lying between them. The CDR3 contains 13 residues. Germline V gene sequence: CDR1 SGDLS, CDR2 YYNGEE. CDR3 sequence (DNA): TGTGCCAGTCGAAGCCACTCTGGAAACACCATATATTTT. Protein sequence: CASRSHSGNTIYF.

This clone was observed a few times. The V gene is TRBV4-2, the J gene TRBJ2-7, with D maybe TRBD2 (6 bases). CDR3 length: 13 residues. Trimming removed 5 bases at V and 6 bases at J, with 14 bases between. CDR1 and CDR2 (germline): LGHNA, YNFKEQ. The CDR3 region has the DNA TGTGCCAGCAGCATCGGAGGGAGGTCCGAGCAGTACTTC. It yields the protein CASSIGGRSEQYF.

The chain links TRBV30 to TRBJ1-2; TRBD1 agrees at 9 bases. The CDR3 extends over 13 amino acids. V shed 2 bases, J shed 6 bases, and the junction held 4 bases outside the gene matches. CDR1 GTSNPN and CDR2 SVGIG come from the germline V gene (reference sequence). As DNA, the CDR3 is TGTGCCTGGAGTCCAGGGACAGGGAATGGCTACACCTTC. Amino acids: CAWSPGTGNGYTF.

This clone was seen more than once but under ten times. The rearrangement uses TRBV5-6 and TRBJ1-2; D ambiguous. Between the trimmed V and J ends, which lost 2 bases and 5 bases, there was a span of 13 bases. Germline values: CDR1 SGHDT, CDR2 YYEEEE. This CDR3 has 14 amino acids. The CDR3 loop is CASSFGRESYGYTF. The CDR3 bases are TGTGCCAGCAGCTTCGGGAGGGAGTCTTATGGCTACACCTTC.

The chain joins TRBV29-1 to TRBJ1-1, with a weak D call TRBD1 (6 bases). CDR3 length: 14 residues. The ends were cut back, 7 bases at V and 4 bases at J, with 19 bases in the middle. CDR1 and CDR2 (germline): SQVTM, ANQGSEA. The CDR3 DNA follows: TGCAGCGCAAGGGGGTTGGGGGCGACCACTGAAGCTTTCTTT. It encodes CSARGLGATTEAFF.

CDR3 DNA: TGTGCCAGCAGGAAAGGACAGGGATACACTGAAGCTTTCTTT. Protein product: CASRKGQGYTEAFF. The chain employs TRBV27 and TRBJ1-1; the match to TRBD1 covers 8 bases. Germline V CDR1 and CDR2: MNHEY, SMNVEV (reference sequence). The CDR3 is made up of 14 amino acids. The J segment lost 3 bases and the V segment lost 6 bases, leaving 6 bases of the junction unmatched.

This clone was seen a single time. The rearrangement links TRBV2 to TRBJ2-5; the D gene is possibly TRBD1 (5 bases). CDR1 is SNHLY and CDR2 is FYNNEI in the germline V gene. Trimming shortened V by 8 bases and J by 2 bases, and 9 bases separated the two germline ends. The CDR3 covers 12 residues. CDR3 in DNA: TGTGCCAGCGGGGCCGAACAAGAGACCCAGTACTTC. This codes for CASGAEQETQYF.

The rearrangement joins TRBV30 to TRBJ2-3, with TRBD1 matching 8 bases. Germline CDR1 and CDR2: GTSNPN and SVGIG (reference sequence). The junction had 7 bases not matched to a gene; V was cut back by 5 bases and J by 3 bases. CDR3 size: 14 residues. CDR3 DNA: TGTGCCTGGGCCGGACAGGGCAGGACAGATACGCAGTATTTT. It specifies CAWAGQGRTDTQYF.

This sequence joins TRBV4-2 and TRBJ2-1; TRBD2 matches 8 bases. Germline assignment: CDR1 LGHNA and CDR2 YNFKEQ. This CDR3 has 13 amino acids. V shed 10 bases, J shed 5 bases, and the junction held 7 bases outside the gene matches. The CDR3 here is CATSRGLDNEQFF. DNA of the CDR3: TGTGCCACCAGTAGGGGACTAGACAATGAGCAGTTCTTC.

This chain uses TRBV19 with TRBJ2-2, with TRBD2 identical over 11 bases. The CDR3 contains 15 residues. Germline V CDR1 and CDR2: LNHDA, SQIVND (reference sequence). V shed 5 bases, J shed 7 bases, and the junction held 6 bases outside the gene matches. This CDR3 is CASSVGLAGSGELFF. The CDR3 DNA is TGTGCCAGTAGTGTTGGACTAGCGGGTAGCGGGGAGCTGTTTTTT.

The chain is built from TRBV29-1 and TRBJ2-3, with TRBD2 matching over 10 bases. Trimming removed 7 bases from V and 3 bases from J; junction bases left unmatched: 4. The CDR3 runs to 13 residues. Germline CDR1 SQVTM, CDR2 ANQGSEA. CDR3 protein: CSAEAGGTDTQYF. Written as DNA, the CDR3 is TGCAGCGCGGAAGCGGGGGGGACAGATACGCAGTATTTT.

This clone was observed a single time. V usage is TRBV7-9 and J usage is TRBJ2-1; 10 positions agree with TRBD2. Germline loops: CDR1 SEHNR, CDR2 FQNEAQ (reference sequence). This CDR3 is 16 amino acids long. J lost 1 base, V lost 5 bases, and 5 bases had no gene match. As DNA, the CDR3 is TGTGCCAGCAGCCACACTAGCGGGACGTCCTACAATGAGCAGTTCTTC. Amino acid sequence: CASSHTSGTSYNEQFF.

The chain links TRBV20-1 to TRBJ2-1; D is perhaps TRBD1 (5 bases). CDR3 size: 14 residues. CDR1 and CDR2 from the germline V gene are DFQATT and SNEGSKA (reference sequence). V lost 3 bases and J 1 base, leaving 10 bases between the germline ends. In DNA form, the CDR3 reads TGCAGTGCTAGTTCGACAGATTCCTACAATGAGCAGTTCTTC. It translates to CSASSTDSYNEQFF.

The chain has TRBV28 and TRBJ1-5, with TRBD1 identical over 7 bases. The germline gives CDR1 MDHEN, CDR2 SYDVKM. V was pared by 0 bases and J by 0 bases, with 5 bases of the junction left unmatched. This CDR3 has 17 residues. The CDR3 sequence: CASSLWGTDYSNQPQHF. The CDR3 bases are TGTGCCAGCAGTTTATGGGGGACAGATTATAGCAATCAGCCCCAGCATTTT. Variable domain in full (rest from reference TRBV28 and TRBJ1-5): DVKVTQSSRYLVKRTGEKVFLECVQDMDHENMFWYRQDPGLGLRLIYFSYDVKMKEKGDIPEGYSVSREKKERFSLILESASTNQTSMYLCASSLWGTDYSNQPQHFGDGTRLSIL.

The V call is TRBV6-1, the J call TRBJ1-1, with D uncertain. V was pared by 2 bases and J by 0 bases, with 7 bases between. Germline CDR1 is MNHNS and CDR2 is SASEGT. The CDR3 loop spans 14 amino acids. The CDR3 sequence is CASSEIPMNTEAFF. The CDR3 DNA reads TGTGCCAGCAGTGAAATTCCCATGAACACTGAAGCTTTCTTT.

This sequence joins TRBV21-1 and TRBJ1-2; the table gives TRBD1 as D, unverified against the DNA. TRBV21-1 is described as a pseudogene. This CDR3 region has 13 residues. CDR3 sequence: CASSAGTGLGYTF. CDR3 DNA sequence: TGTGCCAGCAGCGCCGGGACAGGCCTCGGCTACACCTTC.

This clone has only a few counts. The gene calls are TRBV27 and TRBJ2-5; 9 positions agree with TRBD2. Per germline, CDR1 MNHEY and CDR2 SMNVEV (reference sequence). V was pared by 11 bases and J by 4 bases, with 8 bases of the junction left unmatched. The CDR3 covers 13 residues. The CDR3 is CACGRGRGETQYF. DNA of the CDR3: TGTGCCTGCGGGAGGGGGCGAGGAGAGACCCAGTACTTC.

The chain is built from TRBV4-2 and TRBJ2-2; D unclear. Germline CDR1 and CDR2: LGHNA and YNFKEQ. Trimming cost V 0 bases and J 5 bases, with 10 bases left between them. The CDR3 length is 15 residues. CDR3 sequence: CASSQDHSITGELFF. Written as DNA, the CDR3 is TGTGCCAGCAGCCAAGATCATTCCATTACCGGGGAGCTGTTTTTT.

The chain links TRBV6-5 to TRBJ1-2, with 9 bases matching TRBD1. V shed 6 bases, J shed 2 bases, and the junction held 4 bases outside the gene matches. In germline, CDR1 is MNHEY, CDR2 SVGAGI. The CDR3 is 14 residues long. The chain's CDR3 is CASRPTGGNYGYTF. In nucleotides, the CDR3 is TGTGCCAGCAGACCGACAGGGGGGAACTATGGCTACACCTTC.

About this clone itself: Other nucleotide sequences from this sample produce the same CDR3. The J gene is TRBJ1-1, the V gene TRBV5-1; D is unclear. The CDR3 extends over 13 amino acids. In germline, CDR1 is SGHRS, CDR2 YFSETQ. The V and J ends lost 2 bases and 1 base respectively, with 6 bases between them. CDR3 sequence (DNA): TGCGCCAGCAGCTTAACGGGGAACACTGAAGCTTTCTTT. Protein sequence: CASSLTGNTEAFF.

V usage is TRBV28 and J usage is TRBJ2-7; 8 nucleotides align to TRBD2. The V gene's germline CDR1 is MDHEN and CDR2 SYDVKM. Unmatched junction bases numbered 8, after V lost 8 bases and J lost 2 bases. The CDR3 is 14 amino acids. CDR3 in DNA: TGTGCCAGCCGTGAGCCGGGAGGGCCCTACGAGCAGTACTTC. Encoded protein: CASREPGGPYEQYF.

This clone was seen more than once but under ten times. This chain joins TRBV3-1 (or the pseudogene TRBV3-2) and TRBJ1-1; no definite D call. Germline V lookup: CDR1 LGHDT, CDR2 YNNKEL (reference sequence). This CDR3 is 12 amino acids long. V shed 0 bases and J shed 7 bases, with 6 bases lying between them. As DNA, the CDR3 is TGTGCCAGCAGCCAAGATCGGGGTGAAGCTTTCTTT. Translated: CASSQDRGEAFF.

Notes on this clone: Additional DNA sequences in this sample encode the identical CDR3. The rearrangement links TRBV18 to TRBJ2-1; D possibly corresponds to TRBD2 (6 bases). Germline V gene lookup returns CDR1 KGHSH and CDR2 LQKENI. CDR3 length: 15 residues. The V end was cut by 3 bases, the J end by 0 bases, with 9 bases between. The DNA of the CDR3 is TGTGCCAGCTCACCTTTAGCGGCCTCCTACAATGAGCAGTTCTTC. It specifies CASSPLAASYNEQFF. Full variable domain (outside the CDR3, taken from reference TRBV18 and TRBJ2-1): NAGVMQNPRHLVRRRGQEARLRCSPMKGHSHVYWYRQLPEEGLKFMVYLQKENIIDESGMPKERFSAEFPKEGPSILRIQQVVRGDSAAYFCASSPLAASYNEQFFGPGTRLTVL.

The chain links TRBV7-8 to TRBJ1-6, with no clear D. The CDR3 has 16 residues. Trimming removed 2 bases at V and 0 bases at J, with 8 bases between. Looked up from germline, CDR1 is SGHVS and CDR2 is FQNEAQ. CDR3 nucleotide sequence: TGTGCCAGCAGCTTAAGGAGCAGCTCCTATAATTCACCCCTCCACTTT. Protein: CASSLRSSSYNSPLHF.

This clone was seen only once. The genes are TRBV27 and TRBJ2-3, with TRBD1 matching over 7 bases. CDR3 length equals 16 residues. Germline V CDR1 and CDR2: MNHEY, SMNVEV (reference sequence). After removal of 8 bases from V and 1 base from J, the junction contained 12 bases not matched to a gene. The CDR3 here is CASVRGVTGGTDTQYF. The CDR3 DNA is TGTGCCAGCGTTAGAGGGGTAACAGGGGGCACAGATACGCAGTATTTT.